What follows is one TCR beta chain and its context. This entry is derived from a study of T cell changes during pregnancy in multiple sclerosis. The method was immunoSEQ multiplex PCR; TCRdb's version includes in-frame clones alone and lacks a portion of them. The data contain about 39,000 clones, around 93% of them seen just once; the ten biggest clones take up about 0.34%. This TCR was recovered from a female donor with multiple sclerosis, enrolled in a pregnancy study. Sequences were derived from CD4+ T cells from peripheral blood mononuclear cells, sampled after pregnancy.

The DNA for the CDR3 is TGTGCCAGCAGTTACTCGGGGGCGTTCACTGAAGCTTTCTTT. This codes for CASSYSGAFTEAFF. The V gene is TRBV6-5, the J gene TRBJ1-1, with D possibly TRBD1 on 6 matching bases. V was clipped by 0 bases and J by 4 bases, with 9 bases between them. Germline CDR1 MNHEY, CDR2 SVGAGI. The CDR3 runs 14 residues.